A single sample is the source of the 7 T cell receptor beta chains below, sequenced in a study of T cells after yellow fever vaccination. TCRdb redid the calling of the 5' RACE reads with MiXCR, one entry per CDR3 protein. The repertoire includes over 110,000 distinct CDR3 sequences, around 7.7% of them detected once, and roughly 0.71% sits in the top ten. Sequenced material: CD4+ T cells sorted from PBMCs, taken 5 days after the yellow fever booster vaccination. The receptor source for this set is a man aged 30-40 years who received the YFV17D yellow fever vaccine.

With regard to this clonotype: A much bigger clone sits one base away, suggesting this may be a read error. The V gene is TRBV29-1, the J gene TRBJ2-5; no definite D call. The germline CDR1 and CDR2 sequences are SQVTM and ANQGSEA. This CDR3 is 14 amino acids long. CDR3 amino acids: CSVGRRVSQENQYF. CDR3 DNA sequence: TGCAGCGTTGGGAGAAGGGTCAGCCAAGAGAACCAGTACTTC. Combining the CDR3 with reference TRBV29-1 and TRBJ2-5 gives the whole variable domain SAVISQKPSRDICQRGTSLTIQCQVDSQVTMMFWYRQQPGQSLTLIATANQGSEATYESGFVIDKFPISRPNLTFSTLTVSNMSPEDSSIYLCSVGRRVSQENQYFGPGTRLLVL.

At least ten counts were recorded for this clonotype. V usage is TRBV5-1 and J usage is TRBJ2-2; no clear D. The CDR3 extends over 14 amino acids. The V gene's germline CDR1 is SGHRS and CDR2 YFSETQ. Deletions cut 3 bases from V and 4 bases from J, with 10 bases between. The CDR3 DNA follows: TGCGCCAGCAGCTCCCCCCGAGCCACCGGGGAGCTGTTTTTT. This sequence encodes CASSSPRATGELFF.

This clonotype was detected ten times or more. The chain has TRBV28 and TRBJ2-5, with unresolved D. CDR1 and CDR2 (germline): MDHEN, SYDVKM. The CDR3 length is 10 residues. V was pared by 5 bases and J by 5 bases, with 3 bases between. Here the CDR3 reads CASSTETQYF. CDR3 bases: TGTGCCAGCAGTACGGAGACCCAGTACTTC.

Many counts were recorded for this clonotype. The CDR3 protein is CASSLVGGGSQETQYF. The CDR3 region has the DNA TGTGCCAGCAGCTTAGTAGGCGGGGGGTCCCAAGAGACCCAGTACTTC. This chain joins TRBV11-2 and TRBJ2-5, with TRBD2 matching 8 bases. J was trimmed by 1 base and V by 1 base; bases with no gene match: 5. The CDR3 length is 16 residues. Germline V gene lookup returns CDR1 SGHAT and CDR2 FQNNGV.

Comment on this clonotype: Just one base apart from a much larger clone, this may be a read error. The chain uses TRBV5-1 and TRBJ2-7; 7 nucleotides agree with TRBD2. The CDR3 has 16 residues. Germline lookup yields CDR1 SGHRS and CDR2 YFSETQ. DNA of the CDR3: TGCGTCAGCAGTACCTCAAGAGCGGGACCTTCCTACGAGCAGTACTTC. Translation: CVSSTSRAGPSYEQYF.

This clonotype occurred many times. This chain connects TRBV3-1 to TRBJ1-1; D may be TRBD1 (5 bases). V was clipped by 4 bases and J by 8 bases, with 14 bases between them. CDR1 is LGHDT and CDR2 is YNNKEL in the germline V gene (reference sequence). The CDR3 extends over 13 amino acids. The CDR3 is CASSLLRGAEAFF. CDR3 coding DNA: TGTGCCAGCAGCCTTTTGCGGGGCGCAGAAGCTTTCTTT.

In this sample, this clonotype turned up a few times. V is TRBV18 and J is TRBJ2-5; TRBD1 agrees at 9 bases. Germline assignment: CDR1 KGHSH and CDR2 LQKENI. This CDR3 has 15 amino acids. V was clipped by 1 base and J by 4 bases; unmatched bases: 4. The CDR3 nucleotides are TGTGCCAGCTCACCACTCACAGGGGGCACAGAGACCCAGTACTTC. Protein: CASSPLTGGTETQYF.